This TCR beta chain was sequenced for a study of cytotoxic CD8 clonotypes in ibrutinib-treated CLL (dated by TCRdb to the early 2020s). Notes on the research overall: In this cohort, approximately 14 patients were treatment-naive and about ten were relapsed/refractory, while about 18 had unmutated IGHV. Of the approximately 87 participants in the trial, about two dozen had longitudinal samples available. Response samples were obtained after a median of around 11 months of treatment, with a range of roughly 6 to 36 months. On average, each sample had about 250,000 productive templates and 96,000 or so productive rearrangements. Responses were partial in around 25 patients and complete in 2; after median about 5.5 years follow-up, approximately 15 stayed in remission and about twelve progressed. Cryopreserved peripheral blood mononuclear cells were collected at three points: before therapy, at response, and at either sustained remission or disease progression. On the study overall, not on this receptor specifically: Public clonotypes were found to be uncommon and were observed to contract or remain stable during treatment; the increase in clonality was shown to reflect expansion of private clonotypes at ibrutinib response. Clonality rose at ibrutinib response, remained stable during sustained remission, and dropped back toward baseline at progression. Sampling times were not matched between sustained-remission and progressing patients, and lymph node repertoires were not studied. At baseline, clonality was higher than in age-matched healthy donors and showed a strong correlation with circulating CD8+ T-cell counts.

For TCR beta library preparation, roughly 2.2 micrograms of genomic DNA were isolated from cryopreserved PBMCs. Longitudinal blood samples from CLL patients receiving ibrutinib monotherapy were subjected to high-throughput TCR beta sequencing. The patients took part in an open-label, single-center phase 2 trial of ibrutinib monotherapy. CDR1 KGHSH and CDR2 LQKENI were looked up in the germline V gene. From V the trimming removes 4 bases and from J it removes 2 bases, while the gene matches leave 3 bases of the junction unaccounted for. The CDR3 goes from the cysteine to the phenylalanine over 14 residues. Here the CDR3 DNA is all that survives: 42 bases in frame from base 1. About this clone: Its target antigen remains unknown. No quality values exist for individual bases; no much larger clone is one base distant.

The goal of deep resolution MiSeq sequencing was a depth between 1 in 1 million and 1 in 200,000 T cells, and coverage averaged 10x per clonotype. The immunoSEQ hsTCRB Kit was used to generate the TCR beta libraries. Under the source paper's analysis protocol: ImmunoSEQ Data Assistant and ImmunoSEQ Analyzer were used for data analysis, and V, D and J genes were assigned according to IMGT definitions. Clonality, which ranges from 0 to 1, was calculated by subtracting the normalized Shannon entropy of productive rearrangement frequencies from one. Only overrepresented clonotypes making up at least 0.05% of each patient's repertoire were included in the public clonotype analysis. Repertoires from thirteen age-matched healthy donors in immuneACCESS were used as clonality controls. Drawn from immuneACCESS, this table holds only the in-frame rearrangements with V and J called that TCRdb kept. Clones are partly lost; checked studies trace under half to an unresolved V gene and leave the rest unexplained. V, J and clone size derive from that table, while D and trimming were established from the DNA sequence. The sample table contains more than 300,000 clones; only one count was recorded for around four fifths of them. 5.5% to 8% of the sample rests with the top ten.

The V gene is TRBV18 and the J gene is TRBJ2-3; TRBD1 aligns with 7 central bases. The clonotype was recovered from a human donor with chronic lymphocytic leukemia. Sequencing was performed on PBMCs, taken before ibrutinib treatment. The CDR3 region: CASSRDSLTDTQYF. The nucleotide sequence is given as TGTGCCAGCTCACGGGACAGTCTCACAGATACGCAGTATTTT.